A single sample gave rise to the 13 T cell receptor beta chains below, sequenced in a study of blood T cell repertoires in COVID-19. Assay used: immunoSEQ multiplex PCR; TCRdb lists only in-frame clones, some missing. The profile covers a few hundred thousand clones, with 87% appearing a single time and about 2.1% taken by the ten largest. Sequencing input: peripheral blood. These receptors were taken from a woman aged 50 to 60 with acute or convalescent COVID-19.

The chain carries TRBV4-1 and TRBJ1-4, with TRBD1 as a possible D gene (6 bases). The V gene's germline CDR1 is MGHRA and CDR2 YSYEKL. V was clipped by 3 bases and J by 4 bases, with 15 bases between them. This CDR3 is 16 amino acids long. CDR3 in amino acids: CASSHATGWGNEKLFF. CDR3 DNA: TGCGCCAGCAGCCATGCTACAGGGTGGGGTAATGAAAAACTGTTTTTT.

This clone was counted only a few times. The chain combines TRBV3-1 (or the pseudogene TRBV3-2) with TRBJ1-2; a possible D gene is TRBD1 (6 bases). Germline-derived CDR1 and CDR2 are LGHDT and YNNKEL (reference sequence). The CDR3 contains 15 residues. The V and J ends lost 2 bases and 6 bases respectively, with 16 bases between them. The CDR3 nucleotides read TGTGCCAGCAGCCAATTCTTGGGGGCCCTTGATGGCTACACCTTC. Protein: CASSQFLGALDGYTF.

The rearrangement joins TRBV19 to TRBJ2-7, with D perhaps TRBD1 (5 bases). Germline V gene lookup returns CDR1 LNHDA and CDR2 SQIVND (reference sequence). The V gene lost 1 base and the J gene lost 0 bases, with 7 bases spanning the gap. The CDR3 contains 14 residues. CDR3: CASSIGQYSYEQYF. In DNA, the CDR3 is TGTGCCAGTAGTATAGGACAGTACTCCTACGAGCAGTACTTC.

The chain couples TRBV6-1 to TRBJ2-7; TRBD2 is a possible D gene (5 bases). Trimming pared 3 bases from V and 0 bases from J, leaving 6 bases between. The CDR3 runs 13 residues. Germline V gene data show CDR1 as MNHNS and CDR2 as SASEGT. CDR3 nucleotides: TGTGCCAGCAGTGACCGGGACTCCTACGAGCAGTACTTC. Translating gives CASSDRDSYEQYF.

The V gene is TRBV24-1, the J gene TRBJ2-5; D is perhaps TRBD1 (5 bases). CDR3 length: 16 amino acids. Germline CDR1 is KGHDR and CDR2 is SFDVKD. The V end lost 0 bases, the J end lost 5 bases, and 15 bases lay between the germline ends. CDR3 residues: CATSDLPGTGRETQYF. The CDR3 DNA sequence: TGTGCCACCAGTGATTTGCCAGGCACAGGTCGGGAGACCCAGTACTTC.

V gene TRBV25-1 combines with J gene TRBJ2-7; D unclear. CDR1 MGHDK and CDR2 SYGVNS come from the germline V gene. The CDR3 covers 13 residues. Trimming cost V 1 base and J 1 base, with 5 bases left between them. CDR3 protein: CASSESSSYEQYF. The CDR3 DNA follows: TGTGCCAGCAGTGAATCCTCTTCCTACGAGCAGTACTTC.

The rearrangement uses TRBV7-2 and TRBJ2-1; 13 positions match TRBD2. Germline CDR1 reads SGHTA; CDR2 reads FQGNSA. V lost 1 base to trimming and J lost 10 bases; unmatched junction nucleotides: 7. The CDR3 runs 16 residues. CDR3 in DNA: TGTGCCAGCAGCTTAGACGGGACTAGCGGGAACCACGAGCAGTTCTTC. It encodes CASSLDGTSGNHEQFF.

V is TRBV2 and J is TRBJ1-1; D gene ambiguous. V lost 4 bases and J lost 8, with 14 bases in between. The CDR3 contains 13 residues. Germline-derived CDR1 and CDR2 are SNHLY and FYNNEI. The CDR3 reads CASSAPDGREAFF. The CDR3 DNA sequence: TGTGCCAGCAGTGCCCCGGACGGGAGGGAAGCTTTCTTT.

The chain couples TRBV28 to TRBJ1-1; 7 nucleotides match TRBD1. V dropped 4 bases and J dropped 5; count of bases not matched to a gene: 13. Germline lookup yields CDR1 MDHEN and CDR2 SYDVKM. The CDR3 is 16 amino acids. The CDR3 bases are TGTGCCAGCAGTTACCCTTCGACAGGGTCTGATACTGAAGCTTTCTTT. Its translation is CASSYPSTGSDTEAFF.

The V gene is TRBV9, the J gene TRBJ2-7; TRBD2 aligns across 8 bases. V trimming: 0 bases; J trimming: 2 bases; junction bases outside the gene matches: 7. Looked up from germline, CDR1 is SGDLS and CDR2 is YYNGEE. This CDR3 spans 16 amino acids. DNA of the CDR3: TGTGCCAGCAGCGTAGGGGTTAGCGGGAAGCCCTACGAGCAGTACTTC. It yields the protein CASSVGVSGKPYEQYF.

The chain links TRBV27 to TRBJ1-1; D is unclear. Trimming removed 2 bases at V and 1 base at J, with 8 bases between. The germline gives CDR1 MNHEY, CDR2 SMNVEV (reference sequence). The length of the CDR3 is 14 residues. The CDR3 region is CASSLQAGNTEAFF. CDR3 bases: TGTGCCAGCAGTTTACAGGCAGGGAACACTGAAGCTTTCTTT.

CDR3 sequence: CACHFGTGGRRGTQYF. The CDR3 DNA sequence: TGTGCCTGCCACTTCGGGACAGGGGGCAGGAGGGGGACCCAGTACTTC. The chain links TRBV30 to TRBJ2-5; 12 nucleotides match TRBD1. Trimming cost V 6 bases and J 7 bases; bases outside gene matches: 15. The CDR3 runs 16 residues. From germline, CDR1 is GTSNPN and CDR2 SVGIG (reference sequence).

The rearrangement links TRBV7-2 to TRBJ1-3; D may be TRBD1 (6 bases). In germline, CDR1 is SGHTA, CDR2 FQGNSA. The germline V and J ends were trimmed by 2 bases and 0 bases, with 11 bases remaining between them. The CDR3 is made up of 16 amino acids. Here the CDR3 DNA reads TGTGCCAGCAGCTTATCCCCAGGGGACTCTGGAAACACCATATATTTT. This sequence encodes CASSLSPGDSGNTIYF.